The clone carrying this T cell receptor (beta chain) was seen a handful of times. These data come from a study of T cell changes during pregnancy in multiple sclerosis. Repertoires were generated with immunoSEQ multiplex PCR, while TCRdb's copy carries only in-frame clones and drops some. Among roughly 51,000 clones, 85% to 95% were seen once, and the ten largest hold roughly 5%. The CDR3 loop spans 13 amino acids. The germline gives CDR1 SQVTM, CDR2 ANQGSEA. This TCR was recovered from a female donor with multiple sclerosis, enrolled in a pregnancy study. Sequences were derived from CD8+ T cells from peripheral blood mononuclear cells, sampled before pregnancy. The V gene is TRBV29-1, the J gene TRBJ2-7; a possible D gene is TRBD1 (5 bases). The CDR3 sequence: CSAAAGQTVEQYF. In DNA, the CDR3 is TGCAGTGCCGCCGCCGGACAAACAGTCGAGCAGTACTTC.